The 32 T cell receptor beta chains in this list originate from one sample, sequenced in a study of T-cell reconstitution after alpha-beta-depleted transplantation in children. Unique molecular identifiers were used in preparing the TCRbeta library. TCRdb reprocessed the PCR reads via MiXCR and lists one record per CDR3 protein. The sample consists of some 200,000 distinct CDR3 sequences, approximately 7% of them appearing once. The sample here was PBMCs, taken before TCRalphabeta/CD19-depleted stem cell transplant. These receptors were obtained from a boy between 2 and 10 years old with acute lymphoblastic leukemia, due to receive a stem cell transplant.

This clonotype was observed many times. In nucleotides, the CDR3 is TGCGCCAGCAGCTCCGTAGGAACCAACACTGAAGCTTTCTTT. Encoded protein: CASSSVGTNTEAFF. The chain has TRBV4-1 and TRBJ1-1; no definite D call. Germline V gives CDR1 MGHRA, CDR2 YSYEKL. Trimming took 5 bases from V and 2 from J, leaving 12 bases between them. CDR3 length: 14 amino acids.

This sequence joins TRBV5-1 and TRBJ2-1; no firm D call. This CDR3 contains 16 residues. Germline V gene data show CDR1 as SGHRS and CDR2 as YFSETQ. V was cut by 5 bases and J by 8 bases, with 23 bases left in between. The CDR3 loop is CASRLNRRGIIDEQFF. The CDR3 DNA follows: TGCGCCAGCAGGCTGAATAGAAGAGGCATCATCGATGAGCAGTTCTTC.

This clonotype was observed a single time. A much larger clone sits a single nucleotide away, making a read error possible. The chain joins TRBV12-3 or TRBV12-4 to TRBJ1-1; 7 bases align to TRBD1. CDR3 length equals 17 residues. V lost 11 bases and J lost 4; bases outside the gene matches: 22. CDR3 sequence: CARSGGRGMTVSTEAFF. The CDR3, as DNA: TGTGCCCGCTCAGGGGGACGAGGGATGACTGTATCCACTGAAGCTTTCTTT.

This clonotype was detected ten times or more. Written as DNA, the CDR3 is TGTGCCAGCAGTTCCCGACGGACAGGGACCTACGAGCAGTACTTC. Translating gives CASSSRRTGTYEQYF. The chain is built from TRBV11-2 and TRBJ2-7; 8 nucleotides align to TRBD1. The germline gives CDR1 SGHAT, CDR2 FQNNGV. The CDR3 loop spans 15 amino acids. V trimming: 6 bases; J trimming: 2 bases; junction bases outside the gene matches: 9.

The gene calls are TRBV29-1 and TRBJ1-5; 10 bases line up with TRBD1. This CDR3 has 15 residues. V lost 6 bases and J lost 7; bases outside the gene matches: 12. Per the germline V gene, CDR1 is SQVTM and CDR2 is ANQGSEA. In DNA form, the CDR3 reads TGCAGCGTCAGATCCGGGACAGGGGCCGGGCAGCCCCAGCATTTT. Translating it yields CSVRSGTGAGQPQHF.

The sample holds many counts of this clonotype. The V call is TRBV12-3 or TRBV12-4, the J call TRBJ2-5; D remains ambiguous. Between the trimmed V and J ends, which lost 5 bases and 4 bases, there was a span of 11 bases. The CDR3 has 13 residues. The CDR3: CASSGRVRETQYF. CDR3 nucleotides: TGTGCCAGCAGTGGACGGGTCAGAGAGACCCAGTACTTC.

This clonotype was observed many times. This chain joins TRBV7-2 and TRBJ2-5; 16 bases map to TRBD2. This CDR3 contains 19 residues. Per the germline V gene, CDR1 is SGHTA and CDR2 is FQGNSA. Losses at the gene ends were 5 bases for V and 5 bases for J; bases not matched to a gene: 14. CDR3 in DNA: TGTGCCAGCAGCCGCGCTCCCCCAGGGACTAGCGGGAGGGATGAGACCCAGTACTTC. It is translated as CASSRAPPGTSGRDETQYF.

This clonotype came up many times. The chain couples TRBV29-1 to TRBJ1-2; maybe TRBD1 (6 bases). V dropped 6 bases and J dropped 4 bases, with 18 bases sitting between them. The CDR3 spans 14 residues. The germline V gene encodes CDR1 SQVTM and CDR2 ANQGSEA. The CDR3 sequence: CSVLQGGGAYGYTF. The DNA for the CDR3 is TGCAGCGTCCTACAGGGAGGGGGGGCCTATGGCTACACCTTC.

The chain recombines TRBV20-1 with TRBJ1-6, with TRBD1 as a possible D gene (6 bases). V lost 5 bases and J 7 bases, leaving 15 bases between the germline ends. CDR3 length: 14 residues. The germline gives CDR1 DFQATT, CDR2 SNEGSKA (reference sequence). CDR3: CSAHPSTGNSPLHF. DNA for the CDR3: TGCAGTGCTCACCCCTCGACAGGAAATTCACCCCTCCACTTT.

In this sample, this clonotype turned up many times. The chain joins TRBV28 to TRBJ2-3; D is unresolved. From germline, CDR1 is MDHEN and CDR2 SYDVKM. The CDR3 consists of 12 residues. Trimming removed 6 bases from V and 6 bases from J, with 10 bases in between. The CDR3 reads CASSPQRDTQYF. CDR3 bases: TGTGCCAGCAGCCCCCAGAGGGATACGCAGTATTTT.

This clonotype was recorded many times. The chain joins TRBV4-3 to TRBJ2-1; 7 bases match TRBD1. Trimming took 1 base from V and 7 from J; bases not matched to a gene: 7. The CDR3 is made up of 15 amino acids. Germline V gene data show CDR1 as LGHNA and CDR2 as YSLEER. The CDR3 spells CASSQASAGGNEQFF. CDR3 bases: TGCGCCAGCAGCCAAGCCTCGGCAGGGGGAAATGAGCAGTTCTTC.

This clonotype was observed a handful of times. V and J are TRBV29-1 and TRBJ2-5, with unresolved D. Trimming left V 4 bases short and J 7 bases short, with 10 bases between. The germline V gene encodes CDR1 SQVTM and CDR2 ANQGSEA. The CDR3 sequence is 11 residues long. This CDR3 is CSVVLRPTQYF. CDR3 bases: TGCAGCGTTGTGCTGCGTCCGACCCAGTACTTC.

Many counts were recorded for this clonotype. The chain's CDR3 is CASSLGLASTGELFF. The CDR3 DNA sequence: TGCGCCAGCAGCTTGGGACTAGCCTCCACCGGGGAGCTGTTTTTT. This chain uses TRBV5-1 with TRBJ2-2, with TRBD2 identical over 7 bases. CDR3 length equals 15 residues. V lost 0 bases and J lost 4; bases outside the gene matches: 3. The germline gives CDR1 SGHRS, CDR2 YFSETQ.

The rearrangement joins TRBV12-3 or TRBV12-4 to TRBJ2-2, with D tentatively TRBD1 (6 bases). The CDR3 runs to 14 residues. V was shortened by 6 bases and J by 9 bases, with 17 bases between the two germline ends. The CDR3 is CASRTTGQHRELFF. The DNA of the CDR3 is TGTGCCAGCAGAACGACGGGACAACACAGGGAGCTGTTTTTT.

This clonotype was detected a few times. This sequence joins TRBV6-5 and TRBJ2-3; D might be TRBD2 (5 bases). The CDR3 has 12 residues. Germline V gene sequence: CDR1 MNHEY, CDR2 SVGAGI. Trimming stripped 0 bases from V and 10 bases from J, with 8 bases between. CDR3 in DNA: TGTGCCAGCAGTTACTCGGGTAGCGCGCAGTATTTT. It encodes CASSYSGSAQYF.

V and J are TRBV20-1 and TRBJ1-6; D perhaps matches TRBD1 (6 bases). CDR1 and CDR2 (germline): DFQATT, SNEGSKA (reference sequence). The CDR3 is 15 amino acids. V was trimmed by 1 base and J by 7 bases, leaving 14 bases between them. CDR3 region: CSARVGGAPNSPLHF. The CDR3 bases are TGCAGTGCTAGAGTTGGGGGGGCCCCAAATTCACCCCTCCACTTT.

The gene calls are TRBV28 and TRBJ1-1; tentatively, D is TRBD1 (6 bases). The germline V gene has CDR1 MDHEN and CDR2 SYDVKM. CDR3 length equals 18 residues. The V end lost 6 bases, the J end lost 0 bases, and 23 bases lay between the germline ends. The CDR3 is CASSPGRGRGMLNTEAFF. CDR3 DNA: TGTGCCAGCAGCCCCGGGAGGGGAAGGGGGATGTTGAACACTGAAGCTTTCTTT.

The CDR3 DNA is TGTGCCAGCAGTTCACCCCGTTTAAGCGGGGGCCACGGAAGTTCCTACAATGAGCAGTTCTTC. Its translation: CASSSPRLSGGHGSSYNEQFF. The gene calls are TRBV28 and TRBJ2-1; 8 bases agree with TRBD2. Germline V CDR1 and CDR2: MDHEN, SYDVKM. CDR3 length: 21 residues. After removal of 4 bases from V and 1 base from J, the junction contained 21 bases not matched to a gene. Full variable domain (outside the CDR3, taken from reference TRBV28 and TRBJ2-1): DVKVTQSSRYLVKRTGEKVFLECVQDMDHENMFWYRQDPGLGLRLIYFSYDVKMKEKGDIPEGYSVSREKKERFSLILESASTNQTSMYLCASSSPRLSGGHGSSYNEQFFGPGTRLTVL.

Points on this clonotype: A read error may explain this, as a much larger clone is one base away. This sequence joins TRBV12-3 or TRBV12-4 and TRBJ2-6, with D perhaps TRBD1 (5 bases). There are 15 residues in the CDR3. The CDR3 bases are TGTGCCAGCAGTCGAGACAGCTCTGGGGCCAACGGCCTGACTTTC. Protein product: CASSRDSSGANGLTF.

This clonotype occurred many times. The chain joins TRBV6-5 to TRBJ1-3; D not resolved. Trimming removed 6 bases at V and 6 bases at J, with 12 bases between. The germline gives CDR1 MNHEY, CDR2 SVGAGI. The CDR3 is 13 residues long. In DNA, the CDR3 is TGTGCCAGCAGCACCAGTTTCTCAAACACCATATATTTT. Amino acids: CASSTSFSNTIYF.

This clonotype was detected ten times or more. The CDR3 sequence is CASSLSRGKQPQHF. In DNA, the CDR3 is TGTGCCAGCAGTTTATCCCGGGGAAAACAGCCCCAGCATTTT. This chain links TRBV28 with TRBJ1-5, with unresolved D. The germline CDR1 and CDR2 sequences are MDHEN and SYDVKM. V lost 1 base and J 7 bases, leaving 11 bases between the germline ends. This CDR3 has 14 amino acids.

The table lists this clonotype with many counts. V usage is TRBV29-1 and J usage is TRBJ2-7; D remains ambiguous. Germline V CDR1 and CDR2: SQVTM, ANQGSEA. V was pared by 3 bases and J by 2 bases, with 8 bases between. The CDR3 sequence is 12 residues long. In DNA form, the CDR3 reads TGCAGCGTTGAGGTAGCACCCTACGAGCAGTACTTC. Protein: CSVEVAPYEQYF.

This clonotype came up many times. The CDR3 DNA follows: TGTGCCAGCAGTACCCCAGTGAAGGGGTTCAAAAAAAACATTCGCGTTAATGAGCAGTTCTTC. Amino acids: CASSTPVKGFKKNIRVNEQFF. V and J are TRBV6-2 or TRBV6-3 and TRBJ2-1, with D tentatively TRBD1 (5 bases). Germline CDR1 reads MNHEY; CDR2 reads SVGEGT. Between the trimmed V and J ends, which lost 5 bases and 7 bases, there was a span of 36 bases. The CDR3 contains 21 residues.

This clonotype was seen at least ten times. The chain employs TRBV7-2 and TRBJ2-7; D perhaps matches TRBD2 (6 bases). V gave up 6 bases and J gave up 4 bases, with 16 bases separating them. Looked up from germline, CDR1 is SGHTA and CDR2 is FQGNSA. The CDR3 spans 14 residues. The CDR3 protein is CASSLGVAGYEQYF. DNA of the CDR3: TGTGCCAGCAGTCTCGGAGTGGCGGGGTACGAGCAGTACTTC.

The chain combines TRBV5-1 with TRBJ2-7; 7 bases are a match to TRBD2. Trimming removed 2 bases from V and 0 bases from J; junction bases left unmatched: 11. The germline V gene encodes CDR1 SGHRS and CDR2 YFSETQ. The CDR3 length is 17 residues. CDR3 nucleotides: TGCGCCAGCAGCTTTTCTCCCGGGGACTACGGCTCCTACGAGCAGTACTTC. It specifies CASSFSPGDYGSYEQYF.

The DNA of the CDR3 is TGTGCCAGCAGCTTAGTATTCGGGCTGCCACCTAACTACAATGAGCAGTTCTTC. Its protein product is CASSLVFGLPPNYNEQFF. The rearrangement uses TRBV11-2 and TRBJ2-1; D remains unclear. V gave up 1 base and J gave up 3 bases, with 19 bases separating them. Germline assignment: CDR1 SGHAT and CDR2 FQNNGV. This CDR3 has 18 residues.

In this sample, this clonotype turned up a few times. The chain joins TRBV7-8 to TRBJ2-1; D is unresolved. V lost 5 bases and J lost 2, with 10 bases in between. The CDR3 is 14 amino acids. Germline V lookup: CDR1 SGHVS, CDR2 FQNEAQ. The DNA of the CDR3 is TGTGCCAGCAGCCCTAGGCAGGCCTACAATGAGCAGTTCTTC. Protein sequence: CASSPRQAYNEQFF.

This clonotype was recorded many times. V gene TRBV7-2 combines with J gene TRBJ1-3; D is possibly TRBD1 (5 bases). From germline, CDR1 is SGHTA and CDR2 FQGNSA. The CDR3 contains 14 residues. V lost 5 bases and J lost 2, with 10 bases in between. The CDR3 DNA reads TGTGCCAGCAGCCTCGGACACCCTGGAAACACCATATATTTT. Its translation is CASSLGHPGNTIYF. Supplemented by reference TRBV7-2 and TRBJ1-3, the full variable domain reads GAGVSQSPSNKVTEKGKDVELRCDPISGHTALYWYRQSLGQGLEFLIYFQGNSAPDKSGLPSDRFSAERTGGSVSTLTIQRTQQEDSAVYLCASSLGHPGNTIYFGEGSWLTVV.

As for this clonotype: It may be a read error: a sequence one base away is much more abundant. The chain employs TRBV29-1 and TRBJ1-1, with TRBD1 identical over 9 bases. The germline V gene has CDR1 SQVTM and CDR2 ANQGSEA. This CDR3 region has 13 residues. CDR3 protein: CTAWTGVNTEAFF. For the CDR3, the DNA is TGCACCGCTTGGACAGGGGTTAACACTGAAGCTTTCTTT.

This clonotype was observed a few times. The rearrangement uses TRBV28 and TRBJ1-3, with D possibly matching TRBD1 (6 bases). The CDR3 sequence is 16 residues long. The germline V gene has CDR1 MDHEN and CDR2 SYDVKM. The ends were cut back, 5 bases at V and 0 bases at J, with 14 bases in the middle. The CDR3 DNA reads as TGTGCCAGCAGTGAAAAAACAGGGTTCTCTGGAAACACCATATATTTT. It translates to CASSEKTGFSGNTIYF. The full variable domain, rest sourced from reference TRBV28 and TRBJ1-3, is DVKVTQSSRYLVKRTGEKVFLECVQDMDHENMFWYRQDPGLGLRLIYFSYDVKMKEKGDIPEGYSVSREKKERFSLILESASTNQTSMYLCASSEKTGFSGNTIYFGEGSWLTVV.

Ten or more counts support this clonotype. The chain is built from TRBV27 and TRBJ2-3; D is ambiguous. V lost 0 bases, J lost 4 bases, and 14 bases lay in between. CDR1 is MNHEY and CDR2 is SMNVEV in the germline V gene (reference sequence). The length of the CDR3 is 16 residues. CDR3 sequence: CASSLSWTAAPDTQYF. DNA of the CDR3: TGTGCCAGCAGTTTATCGTGGACCGCGGCACCAGATACGCAGTATTTT.

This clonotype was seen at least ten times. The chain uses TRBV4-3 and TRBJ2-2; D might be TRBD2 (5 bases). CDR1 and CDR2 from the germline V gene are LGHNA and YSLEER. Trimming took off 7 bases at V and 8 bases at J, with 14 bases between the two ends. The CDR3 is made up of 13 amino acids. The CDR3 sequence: CASTYGVSGELFF. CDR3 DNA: TGCGCCAGCACTTACGGGGTTTCGGGGGAGCTGTTTTTT.